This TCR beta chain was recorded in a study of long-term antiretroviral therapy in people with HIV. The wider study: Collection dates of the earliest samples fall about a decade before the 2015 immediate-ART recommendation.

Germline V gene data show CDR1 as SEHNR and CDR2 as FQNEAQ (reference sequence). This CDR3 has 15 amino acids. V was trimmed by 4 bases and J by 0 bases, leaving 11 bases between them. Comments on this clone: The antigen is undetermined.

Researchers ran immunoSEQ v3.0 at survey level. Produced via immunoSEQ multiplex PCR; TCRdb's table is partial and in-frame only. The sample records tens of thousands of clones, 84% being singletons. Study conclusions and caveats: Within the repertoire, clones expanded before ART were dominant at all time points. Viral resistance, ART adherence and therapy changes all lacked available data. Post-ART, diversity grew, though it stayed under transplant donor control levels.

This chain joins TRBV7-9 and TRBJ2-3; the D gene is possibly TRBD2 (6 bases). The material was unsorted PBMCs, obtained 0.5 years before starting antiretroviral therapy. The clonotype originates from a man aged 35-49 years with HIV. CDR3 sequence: CASSSPGVSTDTQYF. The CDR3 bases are TGTGCCAGCAGCTCCCCGGGGGTTAGCACAGATACGCAGTATTTT. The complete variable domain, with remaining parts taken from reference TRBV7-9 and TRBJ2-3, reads DTGVSQNPRHKITKRGQNVTFRCDPISEHNRLYWYRQTLGQGPEFLTYFQNEAQLEKSRLLSDRFSAERPKGSFSTLEIQRTEQGDSAMYLCASSSPGVSTDTQYFGPGTRLTVL.